This T cell receptor beta chain originates from a study of blood T cell repertoires in COVID-19. The wider study: PBMCs, B-cell-depleted T cells, or T cells were the source of the cDNA or gDNA that made up the material.

Original processing methods: Reference gene primer amplification gave estimated nucleated cell counts. Only in-frame clones appear in the TCRdb table, and some are missing; sequencing was by immunoSEQ multiplex PCR. That table gives V, J and clone size, and the DNA gave D and trimming. The repertoire holds around 200,000 clones, with under 90% as singletons. V shed 2 bases and J shed 5 bases, with 13 bases lying between them. The CDR3 extends over 16 amino acids. Germline lookup yields CDR1 SGHAT and CDR2 FQDESV (reference sequence). This clone turned up a few times. The TCR sequence derives from a person aged 70 to 85 with COVID-19, enrolled during active disease. The material sequenced was peripheral blood. V usage is TRBV11-1 and J usage is TRBJ2-6, with D tentatively TRBD2 (7 bases). This chain's CDR3 is CASSLLAGARANVLTF. DNA for the CDR3: TGTGCCAGCAGCTTATTGGCGGGGGCAAGGGCCAACGTCCTGACTTTC.